This T cell receptor beta chain was retrieved from a study of vaccination and CD4 T cells after COVID-19. The Oncomine TCR Beta short-read assay was applied to DNA of cultured CD4+ T cells. Researchers extracted genomic DNA from CD4+ T cells that had been cultured. MiXCR was run by TCRdb on the PCR reads, yielding one entry per CDR3 protein. The data show around 10,000 distinct CDR3 sequences, 34% seen once. Germline V gene data show CDR1 as SQVTM and CDR2 as ANQGSEA. This CDR3 contains 14 residues. J lost 5 bases, V lost 1 base, and 6 bases had no gene match. Comment on this clonotype: Its antigen is not known.

Treatment meaning: roughly 11-day PBMC culture with coronavirus spike peptide pools or control peptides (ViraFEST assay). Those CD4+ T cells from the unexposed donor predate the COVID-19 pandemic (2011-2018). General study results and limits: Spike mono-reactivity was evident in 304 of the 307 vaccine-specific clones derived from convalescent patients.

The receptor's source is a human donor in good health. Specimen: CD4+ T cells from blood, cultured in vitro. This sequence joins TRBV29-1 and TRBJ1-1; 8 positions match TRBD1. In nucleotides, the CDR3 is TGCAGCGTTGAAGTAGGCAGGGGGCAGACTGAAGCTTTCTTT. Amino acids: CSVEVGRGQTEAFF.